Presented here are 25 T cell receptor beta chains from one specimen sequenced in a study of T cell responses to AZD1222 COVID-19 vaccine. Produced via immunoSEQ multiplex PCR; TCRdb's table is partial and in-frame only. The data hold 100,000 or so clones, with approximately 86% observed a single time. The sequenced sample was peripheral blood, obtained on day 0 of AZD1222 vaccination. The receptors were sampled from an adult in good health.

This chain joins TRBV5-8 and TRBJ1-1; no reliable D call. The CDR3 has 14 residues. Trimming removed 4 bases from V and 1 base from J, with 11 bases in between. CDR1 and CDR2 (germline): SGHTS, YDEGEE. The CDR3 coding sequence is TGTGCCAGCAGCCCCTCCCAGCAGAACACTGAAGCTTTCTTT. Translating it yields CASSPSQQNTEAFF.

CDR3 protein: CASSYRTGNSPLHF. The CDR3 DNA reads TGTGCCAGCAGTTACCGGACAGGGAATTCACCCCTCCACTTT. V usage is TRBV6-2 or TRBV6-3 and J usage is TRBJ1-6, with 8 bases that match TRBD1. CDR1 and CDR2 from the germline V gene are MNHEY and SVGEGT. There are 14 residues in the CDR3. V trimming: 2 bases; J trimming: 7 bases; junction bases outside the gene matches: 1.

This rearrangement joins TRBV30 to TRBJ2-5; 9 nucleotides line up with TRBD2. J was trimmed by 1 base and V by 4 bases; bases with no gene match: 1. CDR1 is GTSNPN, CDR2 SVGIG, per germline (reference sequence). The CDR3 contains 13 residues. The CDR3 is CAWTSGAQETQYF. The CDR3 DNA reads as TGTGCCTGGACTAGCGGGGCCCAAGAGACCCAGTACTTC.

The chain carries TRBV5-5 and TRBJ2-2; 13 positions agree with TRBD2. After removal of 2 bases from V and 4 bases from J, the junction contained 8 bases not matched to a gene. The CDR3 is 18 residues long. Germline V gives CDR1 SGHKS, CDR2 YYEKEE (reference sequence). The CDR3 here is CASSFGLAGASSTGELFF. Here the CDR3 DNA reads TGTGCCAGCAGCTTTGGACTAGCGGGGGCCTCGAGCACCGGGGAGCTGTTTTTT.

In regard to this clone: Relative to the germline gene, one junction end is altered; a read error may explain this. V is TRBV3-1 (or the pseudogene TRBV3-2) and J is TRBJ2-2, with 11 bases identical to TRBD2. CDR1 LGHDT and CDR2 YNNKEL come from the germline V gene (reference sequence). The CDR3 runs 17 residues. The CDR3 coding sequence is TGTCCCAGCAGCCAATCTAGCGGGGGGACCGGGGCCGGGGAGCTGTTTTTT. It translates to CPSSQSSGGTGAGELFF.

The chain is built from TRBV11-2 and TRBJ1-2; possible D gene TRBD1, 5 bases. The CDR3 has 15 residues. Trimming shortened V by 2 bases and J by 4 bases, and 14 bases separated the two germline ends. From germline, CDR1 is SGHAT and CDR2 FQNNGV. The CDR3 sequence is CASSLTIDSLYGYTF. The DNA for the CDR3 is TGTGCCAGCAGCTTAACGATTGACAGCCTCTATGGCTACACCTTC.

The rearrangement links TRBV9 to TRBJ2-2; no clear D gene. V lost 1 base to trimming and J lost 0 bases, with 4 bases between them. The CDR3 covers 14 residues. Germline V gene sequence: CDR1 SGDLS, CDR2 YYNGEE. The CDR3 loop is CASSVFTNTGELFF. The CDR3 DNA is TGTGCCAGCAGCGTATTCACGAACACCGGGGAGCTGTTTTTT.

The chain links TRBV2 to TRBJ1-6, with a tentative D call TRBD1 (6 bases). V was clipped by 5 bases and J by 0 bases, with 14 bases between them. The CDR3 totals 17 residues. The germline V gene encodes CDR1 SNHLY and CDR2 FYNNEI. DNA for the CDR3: TGTGCCAGCAGTCGGGACACCGCGAGCTCCTATAATTCACCCCTCCACTTT. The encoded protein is CASSRDTASSYNSPLHF.

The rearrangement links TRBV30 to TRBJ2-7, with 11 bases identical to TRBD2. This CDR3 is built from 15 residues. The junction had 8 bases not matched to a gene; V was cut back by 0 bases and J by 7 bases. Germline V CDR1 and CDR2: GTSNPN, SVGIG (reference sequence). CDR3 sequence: CAWSVTASGRIEQYF. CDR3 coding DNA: TGTGCCTGGAGTGTAACCGCTAGCGGGAGGATAGAGCAGTACTTC.

For the CDR3, the DNA is TGTGCCAGCAGCGTAGGGGCGGGGAGCTCCTACAATGAGCAGTTCTTC. It codes for CASSVGAGSSYNEQFF. V usage is TRBV9 and J usage is TRBJ2-1, with D perhaps matching TRBD2 (6 bases). Germline V gene sequence: CDR1 SGDLS, CDR2 YYNGEE. With 0 bases removed from V and 0 bases from J, the gap between germline ends came to 10 bases. The CDR3 runs to 16 residues.

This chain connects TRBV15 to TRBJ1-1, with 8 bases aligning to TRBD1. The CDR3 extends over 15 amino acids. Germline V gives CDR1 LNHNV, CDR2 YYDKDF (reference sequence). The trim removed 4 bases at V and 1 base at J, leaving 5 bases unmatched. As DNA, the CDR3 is TGTGCCACCAGCACCGAGGACAGGGCGAACACTGAAGCTTTCTTT. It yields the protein CATSTEDRANTEAFF.

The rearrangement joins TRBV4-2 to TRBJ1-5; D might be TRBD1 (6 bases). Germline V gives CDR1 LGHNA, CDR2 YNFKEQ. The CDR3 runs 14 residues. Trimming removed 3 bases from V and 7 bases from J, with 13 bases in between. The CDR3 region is CASSHPGEAQPQHF. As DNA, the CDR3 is TGTGCCAGCAGCCACCCAGGGGAAGCGCAGCCCCAGCATTTT.

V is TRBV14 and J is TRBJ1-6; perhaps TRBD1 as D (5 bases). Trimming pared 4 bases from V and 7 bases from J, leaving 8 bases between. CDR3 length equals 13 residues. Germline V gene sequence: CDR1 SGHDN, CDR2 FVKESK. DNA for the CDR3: TGTGCCAGCAGCCCTAGACAGAATTCACCCCTCCACTTT. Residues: CASSPRQNSPLHF.

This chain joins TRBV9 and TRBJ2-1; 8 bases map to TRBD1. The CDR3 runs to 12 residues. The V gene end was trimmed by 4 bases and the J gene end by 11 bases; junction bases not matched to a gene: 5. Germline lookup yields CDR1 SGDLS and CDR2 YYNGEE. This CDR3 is CASSSDRGQQFF. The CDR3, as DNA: TGTGCCAGCAGCAGCGACAGGGGTCAGCAGTTCTTC.

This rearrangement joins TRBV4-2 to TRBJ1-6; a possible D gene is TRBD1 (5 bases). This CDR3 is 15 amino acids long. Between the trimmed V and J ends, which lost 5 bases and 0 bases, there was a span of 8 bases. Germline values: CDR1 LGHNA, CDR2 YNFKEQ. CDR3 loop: CASSSDSSYNSPLHF. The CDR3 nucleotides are TGTGCCAGCAGCTCCGACAGCTCCTATAATTCACCCCTCCACTTT.

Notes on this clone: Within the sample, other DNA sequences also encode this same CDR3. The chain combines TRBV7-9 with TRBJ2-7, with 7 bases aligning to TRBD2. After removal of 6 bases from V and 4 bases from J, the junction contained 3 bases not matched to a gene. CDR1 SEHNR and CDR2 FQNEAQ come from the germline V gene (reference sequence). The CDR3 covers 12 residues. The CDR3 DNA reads TGTGCCAGCAGTCCCGGGGGGTACGAGCAGTACTTC. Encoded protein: CASSPGGYEQYF.

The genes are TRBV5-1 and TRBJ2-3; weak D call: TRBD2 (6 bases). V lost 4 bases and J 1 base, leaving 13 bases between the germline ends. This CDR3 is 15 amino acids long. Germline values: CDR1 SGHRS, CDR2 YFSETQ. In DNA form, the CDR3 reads TGCGCCAGCAGCCCGGGAGCAACTGGCACAGATACGCAGTATTTT. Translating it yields CASSPGATGTDTQYF.

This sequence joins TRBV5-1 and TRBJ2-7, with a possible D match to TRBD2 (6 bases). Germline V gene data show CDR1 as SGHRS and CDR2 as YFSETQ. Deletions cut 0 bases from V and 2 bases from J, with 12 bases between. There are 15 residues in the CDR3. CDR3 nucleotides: TGCGCCAGCAGCTTGGTTGCGGGGAGAGCCTACGAGCAGTACTTC. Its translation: CASSLVAGRAYEQYF.

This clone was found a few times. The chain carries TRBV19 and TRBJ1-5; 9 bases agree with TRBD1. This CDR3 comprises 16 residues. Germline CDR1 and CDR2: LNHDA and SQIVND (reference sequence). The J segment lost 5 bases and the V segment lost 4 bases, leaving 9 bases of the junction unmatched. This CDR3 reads CASSTDRDREDQPQHF. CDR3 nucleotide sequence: TGTGCCAGTAGTACCGACCGGGACAGGGAGGATCAGCCCCAGCATTTT.

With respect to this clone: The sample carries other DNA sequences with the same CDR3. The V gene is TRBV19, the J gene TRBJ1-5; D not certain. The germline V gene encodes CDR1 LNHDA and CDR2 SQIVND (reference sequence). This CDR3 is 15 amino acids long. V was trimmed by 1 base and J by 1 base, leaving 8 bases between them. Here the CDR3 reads CASSIGTVSNQPQHF. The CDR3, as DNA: TGTGCCAGTAGTATAGGCACGGTGAGCAATCAGCCCCAGCATTTT.

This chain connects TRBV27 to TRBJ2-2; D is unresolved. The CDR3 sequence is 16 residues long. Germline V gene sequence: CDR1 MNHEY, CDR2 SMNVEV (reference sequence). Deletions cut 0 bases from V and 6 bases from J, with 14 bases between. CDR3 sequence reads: CASSLSFRAVAGELFF. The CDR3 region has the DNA TGTGCCAGCAGTTTATCGTTTAGGGCGGTAGCCGGGGAGCTGTTTTTT.

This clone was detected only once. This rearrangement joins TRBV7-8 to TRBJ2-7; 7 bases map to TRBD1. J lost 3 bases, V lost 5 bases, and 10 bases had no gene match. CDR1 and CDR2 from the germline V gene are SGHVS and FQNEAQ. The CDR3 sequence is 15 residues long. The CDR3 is CASSPGQRIYYEQYF. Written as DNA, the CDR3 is TGTGCCAGCAGCCCGGGACAGCGCATCTACTACGAGCAGTACTTC.

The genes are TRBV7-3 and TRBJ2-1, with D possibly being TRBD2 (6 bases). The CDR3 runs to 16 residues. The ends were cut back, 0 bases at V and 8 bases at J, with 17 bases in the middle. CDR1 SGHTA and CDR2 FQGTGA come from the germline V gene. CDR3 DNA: TGTGCCAGCAGCTTAACGAGCGAGACTAGTAACCATGAGCAGTTCTTC. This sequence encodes CASSLTSETSNHEQFF.

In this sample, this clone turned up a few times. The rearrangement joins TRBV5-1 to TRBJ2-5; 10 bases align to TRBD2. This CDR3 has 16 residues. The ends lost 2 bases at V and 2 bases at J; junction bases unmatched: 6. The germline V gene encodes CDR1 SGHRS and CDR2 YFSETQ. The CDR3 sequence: CASSFSTSGVQETQYF. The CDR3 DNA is TGCGCCAGCAGCTTTTCTACTAGCGGGGTACAAGAGACCCAGTACTTC.

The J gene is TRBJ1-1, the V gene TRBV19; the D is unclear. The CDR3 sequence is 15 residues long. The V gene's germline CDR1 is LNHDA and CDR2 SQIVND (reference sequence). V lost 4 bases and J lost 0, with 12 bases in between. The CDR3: CASSTSGGLNTEAFF. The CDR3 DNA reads TGTGCCAGTAGTACCTCGGGAGGGTTGAACACTGAAGCTTTCTTT.